A selection of T cell receptor beta chains follows, all from one sample in a study of PD-L1 blockade in urothelial cancer. Here immunoSEQ multiplex PCR was the method, and the copy in TCRdb shows in-frame clones only, minus some. The data hold 55,000 to 80,000 clones, with roughly 79% observed a single time. The sample was PBMCs, taken around atezolizumab (anti-PD-L1) treatment. The origin of the receptors is a man between 70 and 80 years old with urothelial cancer. CDR3s leave out the opening cysteine and the closing phenylalanine or tryptophan.

V gene,J gene,CDR3 protein
TRBV19,TRBJ1-2,ASTPTGSYGYT
TRBV5-1,TRBJ2-2,ASTPGTNLAGELF
TRBV6-1,TRBJ2-3,ASSERRGGSDTQY
TRBV30,TRBJ2-1,AWSSTLTYNEQF
TRBV18,TRBJ2-1,ASSPPRVEVVEQF
TRBV2,TRBJ2-3,ASSFGDTQY
TRBV29-1,TRBJ2-7,SVDIGGGEQY
TRBV5-4,TRBJ2-3,ASSLKRASGRETDTQY
TRBV18,TRBJ1-1,ASSPGTGPLAAF
TRBV5-4,TRBJ2-7,AFTAVATNEQY
TRBV7-2,TRBJ2-7,ASSFSGLAGTYEQY
TRBV5-1,TRBJ2-1,ASSLELTSAYNEQF
TRBV18,TRBJ1-3,ASSPDYSGNTIY
TRBV5-1,TRBJ1-5,ASSIGQGDQPQH
TRBV4-1,TRBJ2-2,ASSRLAGGQGSPGELF
TRBV6-1,TRBJ1-2,ASIAETNYGYT
TRBV15,TRBJ1-1,ATSRDRQTEAF
TRBV15,TRBJ1-4,ATSRDGAGGRDEKLF
TRBV19,TRBJ2-2,ASSMREGPGGELF
TRBV9,TRBJ1-1,ASSVGGGGGEAF
TRBV18,TRBJ2-7,ASSPFASLSEQY
TRBV6-5,TRBJ2-1,ASSYRGPGGEQF
TRBV5-8,TRBJ1-2,ASSSVPRDYGYT
TRBV18,TRBJ2-3,ASSGTSSDTQY
TRBV7-9,TRBJ2-7,ASSSSGRASYEQY
TRBV19,TRBJ2-1,ASSRGTSRYNEQF
TRBV5-1,TRBJ2-7,ASSLGPASGRALY
TRBV18,TRBJ2-7,ASSPQTGVYEQY
TRBV6-1,TRBJ2-7,ASRGDRAPYEQY
TRBV5-1,TRBJ1-4,ASSLTGGEGSEKLF
TRBV5-1,TRBJ2-1,ASSLSLTGDFYNEQF
TRBV4-1,TRBJ2-3,ASSQAGGGRVDTQY
TRBV7-9,TRBJ2-3,ASSPRGGYGGADTQY
TRBV19,TRBJ2-3,ASAALSTDTQY
TRBV7-2,TRBJ2-2,ATKDRLPGGELF
TRBV7-2,TRBJ2-7,ASSFGLAGDKEQY
TRBV10-3,TRBJ1-1,AISVSGSTTEAF
TRBV11-2,TRBJ2-1,ASSLARQGSNEQF
TRBV6-4,TRBJ2-2,ASSGSANTGELF
TRBV30,TRBJ1-1,AWSVPGDMNTEAF
TRBV10-3,TRBJ1-5,AISESLGSEPQH
TRBV6-1,TRBJ1-2,ATLLNYGYT
TRBV6-5,TRBJ2-1,ASRKPGGYNEQF
TRBV9,TRBJ2-1,ASSLQTGDNEQF
TRBV29-1,TRBJ2-7,SVEGRGYEQY
TRBV5-5,TRBJ2-1,ASSLSGSGSSVVLVEQF
TRBV29-1,TRBJ1-2,SVDVSYYGYT
TRBV6-1,TRBJ2-5,ASSDQLNYQETQY
TRBV2,TRBJ1-2,ASGQEMSHGYT
TRBV7-9,TRBJ2-2,ASSSPPGGTNTGELF
TRBV5-6,TRBJ2-1,ASSSTGRDEQF
TRBV29-1,TRBJ2-2,SVAGTRNTGELF
TRBV6-6,TRBJ2-5,ASSSPRQSQETQY
TRBV18,TRBJ2-7,ASSTTETYEQY